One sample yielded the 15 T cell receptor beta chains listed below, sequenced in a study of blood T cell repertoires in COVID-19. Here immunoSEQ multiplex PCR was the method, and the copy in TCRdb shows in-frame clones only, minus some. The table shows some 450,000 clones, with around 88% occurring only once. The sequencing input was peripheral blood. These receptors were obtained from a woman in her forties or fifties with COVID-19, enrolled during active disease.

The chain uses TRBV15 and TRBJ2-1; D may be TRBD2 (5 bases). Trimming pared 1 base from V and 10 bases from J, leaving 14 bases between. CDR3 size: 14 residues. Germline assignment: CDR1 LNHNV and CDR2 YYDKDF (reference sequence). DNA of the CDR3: TGTGCCACCAGCAGAGGTCTTCAAAGGAGGGAGCAGTTCTTC. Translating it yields CATSRGLQRREQFF. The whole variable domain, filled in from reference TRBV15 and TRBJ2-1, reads DAMVIQNPRYQVTQFGKPVTLSCSQTLNHNVMYWYQQKSSQAPKLLFHYYDKDFNNEADTPDNFQSRRPNTSFCFLDIRSPGLGDTAMYLCATSRGLQRREQFFGPGTRLTVL.

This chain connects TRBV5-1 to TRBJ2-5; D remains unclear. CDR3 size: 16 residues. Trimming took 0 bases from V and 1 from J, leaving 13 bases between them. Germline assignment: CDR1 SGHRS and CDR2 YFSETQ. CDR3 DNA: TGCGCCAGCAGCTTGGGGGTTACGACAAGCCAAGAGACCCAGTACTTC. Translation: CASSLGVTTSQETQYF.

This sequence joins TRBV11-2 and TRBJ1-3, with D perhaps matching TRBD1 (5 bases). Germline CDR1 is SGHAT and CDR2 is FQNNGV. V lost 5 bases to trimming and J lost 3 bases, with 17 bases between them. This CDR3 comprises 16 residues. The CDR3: CASSRVAGRGGNTIYF. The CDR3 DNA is TGTGCCAGCAGCCGCGTCGCAGGGCGGGGTGGAAACACCATATATTTT.

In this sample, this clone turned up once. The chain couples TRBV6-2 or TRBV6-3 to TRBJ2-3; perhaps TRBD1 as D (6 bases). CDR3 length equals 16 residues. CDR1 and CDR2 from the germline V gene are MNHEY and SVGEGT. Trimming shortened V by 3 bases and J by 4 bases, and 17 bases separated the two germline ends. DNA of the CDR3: TGTGCCAGCAGTTATTTAAGGGGGTCCAACCCAGATACGCAGTATTTT. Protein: CASSYLRGSNPDTQYF.

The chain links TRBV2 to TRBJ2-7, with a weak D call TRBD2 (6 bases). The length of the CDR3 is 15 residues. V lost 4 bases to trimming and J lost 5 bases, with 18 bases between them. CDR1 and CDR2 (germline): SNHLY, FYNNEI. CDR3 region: CASSGVQLAGHEQYF. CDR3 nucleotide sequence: TGTGCCAGCAGTGGGGTTCAACTAGCAGGCCACGAGCAGTACTTC.

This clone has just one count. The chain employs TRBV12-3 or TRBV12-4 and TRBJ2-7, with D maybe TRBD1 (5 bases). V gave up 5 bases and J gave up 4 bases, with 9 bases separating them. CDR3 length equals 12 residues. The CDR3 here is CASSLDSYEQYF. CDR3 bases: TGTGCCAGCAGTCTTGACAGTTACGAGCAGTACTTC.

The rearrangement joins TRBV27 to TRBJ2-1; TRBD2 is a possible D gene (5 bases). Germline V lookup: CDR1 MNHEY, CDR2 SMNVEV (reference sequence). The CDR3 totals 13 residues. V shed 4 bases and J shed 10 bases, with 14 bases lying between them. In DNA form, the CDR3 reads TGTGCCAGCAGTTCAGCGGTCGCTCGGGAGCAGTTCTTC. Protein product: CASSSAVAREQFF.

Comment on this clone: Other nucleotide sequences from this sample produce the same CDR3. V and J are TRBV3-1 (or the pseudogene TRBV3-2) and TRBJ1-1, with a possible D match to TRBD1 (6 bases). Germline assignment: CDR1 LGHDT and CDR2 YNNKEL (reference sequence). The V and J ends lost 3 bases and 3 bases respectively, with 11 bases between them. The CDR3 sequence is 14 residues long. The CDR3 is CASSQVRGDTEAFF. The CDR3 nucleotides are TGTGCCAGCAGCCAGGTCAGGGGAGACACTGAAGCTTTCTTT.

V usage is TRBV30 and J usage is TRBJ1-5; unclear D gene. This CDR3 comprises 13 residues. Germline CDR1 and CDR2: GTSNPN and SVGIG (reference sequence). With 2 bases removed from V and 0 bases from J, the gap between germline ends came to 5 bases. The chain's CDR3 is CAWSKYSNQPQHF. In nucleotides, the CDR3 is TGTGCCTGGAGTAAATATAGCAATCAGCCCCAGCATTTT.

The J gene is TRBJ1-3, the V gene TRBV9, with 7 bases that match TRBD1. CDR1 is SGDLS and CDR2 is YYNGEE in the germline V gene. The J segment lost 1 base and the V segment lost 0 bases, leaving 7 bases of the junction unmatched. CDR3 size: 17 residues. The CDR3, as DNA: TGTGCCAGCAGCGTAGGAGGGGGCGCGGTTTCTGGAAACACCATATATTTT. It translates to CASSVGGGAVSGNTIYF.

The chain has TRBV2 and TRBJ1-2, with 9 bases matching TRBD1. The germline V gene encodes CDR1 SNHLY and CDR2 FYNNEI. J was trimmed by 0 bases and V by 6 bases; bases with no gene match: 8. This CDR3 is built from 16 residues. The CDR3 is CASSLGQGLANYGYTF. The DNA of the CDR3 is TGTGCCAGCAGCTTAGGACAGGGGCTAGCTAACTATGGCTACACCTTC.

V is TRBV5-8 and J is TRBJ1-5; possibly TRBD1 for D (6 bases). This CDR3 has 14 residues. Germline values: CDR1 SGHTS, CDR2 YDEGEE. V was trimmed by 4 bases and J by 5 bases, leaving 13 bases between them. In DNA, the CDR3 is TGTGCCAGCAGCGATCGGGCAGGGGATCAGCCCCAGCATTTT. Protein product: CASSDRAGDQPQHF.

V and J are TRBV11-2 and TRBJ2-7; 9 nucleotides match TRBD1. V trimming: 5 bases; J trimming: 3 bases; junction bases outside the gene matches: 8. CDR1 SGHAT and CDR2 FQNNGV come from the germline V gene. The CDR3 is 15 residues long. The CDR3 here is CASSRHGTGNYEQYF. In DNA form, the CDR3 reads TGTGCCAGCAGCCGACACGGGACAGGGAACTACGAGCAGTACTTC. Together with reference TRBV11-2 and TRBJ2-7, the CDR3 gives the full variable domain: EAGVAQSPRYKIIEKRQSVAFWCNPISGHATLYWYQQILGQGPKLLIQFQNNGVVDDSQLPKDRFSAERLKGVDSTLKIQPAKLEDSAVYLCASSRHGTGNYEQYFGPGTRLTVT.

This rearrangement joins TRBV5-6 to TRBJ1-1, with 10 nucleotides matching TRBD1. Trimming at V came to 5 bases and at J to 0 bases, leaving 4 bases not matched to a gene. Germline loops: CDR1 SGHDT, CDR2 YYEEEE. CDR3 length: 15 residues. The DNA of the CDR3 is TGTGCCAGCAGTCCGACAGGGGGCATGAACACTGAAGCTTTCTTT. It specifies CASSPTGGMNTEAFF. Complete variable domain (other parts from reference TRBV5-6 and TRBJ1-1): DAGVTQSPTHLIKTRGQQVTLRCSPKSGHDTVSWYQQALGQGPQFIFQYYEEEERQRGNFPDRFSGHQFPNYSSELNVNALLLGDSALYLCASSPTGGMNTEAFFGQGTRLTVV.

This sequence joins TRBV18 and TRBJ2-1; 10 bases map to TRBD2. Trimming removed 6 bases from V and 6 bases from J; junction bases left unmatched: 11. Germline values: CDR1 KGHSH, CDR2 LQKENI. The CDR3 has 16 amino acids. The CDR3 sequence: CASSPVAGGRANEQFF. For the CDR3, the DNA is TGTGCCAGCTCCCCGGTAGCGGGGGGCCGGGCCAATGAGCAGTTCTTC.